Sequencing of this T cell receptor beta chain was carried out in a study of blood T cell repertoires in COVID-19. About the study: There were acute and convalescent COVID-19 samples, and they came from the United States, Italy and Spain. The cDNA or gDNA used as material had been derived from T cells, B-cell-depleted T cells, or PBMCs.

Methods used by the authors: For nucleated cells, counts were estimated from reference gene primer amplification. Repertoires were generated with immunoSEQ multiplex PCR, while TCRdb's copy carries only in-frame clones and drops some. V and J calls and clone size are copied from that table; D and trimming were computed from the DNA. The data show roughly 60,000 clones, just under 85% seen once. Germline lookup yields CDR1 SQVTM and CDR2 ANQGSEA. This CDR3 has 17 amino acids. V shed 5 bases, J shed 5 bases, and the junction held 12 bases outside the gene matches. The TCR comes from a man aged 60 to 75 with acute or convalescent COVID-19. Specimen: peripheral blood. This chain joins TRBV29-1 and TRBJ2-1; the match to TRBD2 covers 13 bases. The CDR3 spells CSVPPRLAGGKNNEQFF. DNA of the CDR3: TGCAGCGTTCCCCCTAGACTAGCGGGGGGAAAAAACAATGAGCAGTTCTTC.